These 21 T cell receptor beta chains originate from one sample sequenced in a study of identical twins. Each CDR3 protein gets one entry after TCRdb re-called the 5' RACE reads with MiXCR. Of roughly 500,000 distinct CDR3 sequences in the sample, less than 25% are singletons; the top ten hold about 0.99%. In addition, the sample was reused for a study of T cells expressing NK-cell markers.

Sample: CD4+ T cells sorted from blood. The source of these receptors is a young woman in good health.

This clonotype was picked up a small number of times. The V and J genes are TRBV5-1 and TRBJ2-7; tentative D call: TRBD2 (5 bases). The V gene's germline CDR1 is SGHRS and CDR2 YFSETQ. The CDR3 length is 14 residues. Between the trimmed V and J ends, which lost 2 bases and 3 bases, there was a span of 12 bases. DNA of the CDR3: TGCGCCAGCAGCTTCGGGGAGACCGACTACGAGCAGTACTTC. Protein sequence: CASSFGETDYEQYF.

This clonotype has only a few counts. The chain recombines TRBV2 with TRBJ1-1; D is possibly TRBD1 (5 bases). The V end lost 6 bases, the J end lost 3 bases, and 11 bases lay between the germline ends. Germline V gives CDR1 SNHLY, CDR2 FYNNEI. The CDR3 is 13 amino acids. CDR3 sequence: CASRDSPDTEAFF. The CDR3 DNA follows: TGTGCCAGCAGAGACAGTCCAGACACTGAAGCTTTCTTT.

The chain carries TRBV19 and TRBJ2-3; TRBD2 matches at 7 bases. CDR3 length equals 19 residues. Trimming removed 3 bases from V and 0 bases from J; junction bases left unmatched: 15. CDR1 and CDR2 (germline): LNHDA, SQIVND (reference sequence). In DNA, the CDR3 is TGTGCCAGTAGTATTGTGCGCGAGGGCGGGAGAACTAGCACAGATACGCAGTATTTT. Amino acids: CASSIVREGGRTSTDTQYF.

The chain joins TRBV5-1 to TRBJ2-1, with D possibly being TRBD2 (5 bases). Trimming pared 5 bases from V and 7 bases from J, leaving 16 bases between. The CDR3 length is 14 residues. Germline V gene lookup returns CDR1 SGHRS and CDR2 YFSETQ. CDR3 DNA sequence: TGCGCCAGCAGTCCGGACCCGCGAGGGAATGAGCAGTTCTTC. This sequence encodes CASSPDPRGNEQFF.

This chain uses TRBV2 with TRBJ1-6, with 7 bases lining up with TRBD1. Germline trimming cut 7 bases from V and 8 bases from J; bases unmatched to any gene: 5. Germline V gene sequence: CDR1 SNHLY, CDR2 FYNNEI. This CDR3 is 13 amino acids long. The CDR3 region is CASTGQLDSPLHF. In nucleotides, the CDR3 is TGTGCCAGCACGGGACAGCTCGATTCACCCCTCCACTTT.

This clonotype was seen a few times. V is TRBV20-1 and J is TRBJ1-2; 8 nucleotides line up with TRBD1. The CDR3 runs 13 residues. Germline-derived CDR1 and CDR2 are DFQATT and SNEGSKA (reference sequence). V gave up 6 bases and J gave up 4 bases; unmatched junction bases: 7. The CDR3, as DNA: TGCAGTGCGAGCGGTGGGACAGGCTATGGCTACACCTTC. Residues: CSASGGTGYGYTF.

This clonotype was observed a few times. The gene calls are TRBV4-1 and TRBJ2-1; D may be TRBD1 (5 bases). Between the trimmed V and J ends, which lost 0 bases and 8 bases, there was a span of 14 bases. The CDR3 runs 15 residues. From germline, CDR1 is MGHRA and CDR2 YSYEKL. The CDR3 DNA sequence: TGCGCCAGCAGCCAAGATTTCGCATTCAGGGATGAGCAGTTCTTC. It translates to CASSQDFAFRDEQFF.

This clonotype has a handful of counts. The chain has TRBV3-1 and TRBJ1-4; tentative D call: TRBD1 (5 bases). V was pared by 4 bases and J by 5 bases, with 14 bases between. CDR1 and CDR2 from the germline V gene are LGHDT and YNNKEL (reference sequence). The CDR3 spans 15 residues. In DNA, the CDR3 is TGTGCCAGCAGCCTGAGACCCGGGGCGAATGAAAAACTGTTTTTT. This codes for CASSLRPGANEKLFF.

This clonotype has more than one count but fewer than ten. This chain joins TRBV20-1 and TRBJ2-7, with 10 bases aligning to TRBD1. The CDR3 has 13 residues. Germline CDR1 DFQATT, CDR2 SNEGSKA (reference sequence). The junction had 6 bases not matched to a gene; V was cut back by 5 bases and J by 5 bases. CDR3 sequence reads: CSAVTGGIDEQYF. The CDR3 DNA sequence: TGCAGTGCTGTGACAGGGGGCATAGACGAGCAGTACTTC.

In this sample, this clonotype turned up a few times. J is TRBJ1-1 and V is TRBV23-1, with D unclear. TRBV23-1 is an ORF, with its function uncertain. The V and J ends lost 8 bases and 1 base respectively, with 23 bases between them. The length of the CDR3 is 17 residues. Here the CDR3 reads CASLLGRRRQANTEAFF. CDR3 DNA sequence: TGCGCCAGCCTTCTCGGAAGAAGGCGGCAGGCGAACACTGAAGCTTTCTTT.

This clonotype appeared many times. This chain links TRBV12-3 or TRBV12-4 with TRBJ2-1; no clear D gene. Trimming removed 5 bases from V and 0 bases from J, with 11 bases in between. The CDR3 totals 15 residues. This CDR3 reads CASSLLPSSYNEQFF. The CDR3 DNA is TGTGCCAGCAGTCTTCTACCGAGCTCCTACAATGAGCAGTTCTTC.

This clonotype was observed a few times. J is TRBJ1-5 and V is TRBV20-1, with TRBD1 matching 7 bases. The ends lost 1 base at V and 0 bases at J; junction bases unmatched: 3. The CDR3 has 15 residues. Germline lookup yields CDR1 DFQATT and CDR2 SNEGSKA (reference sequence). The CDR3: CSARVGTVSNQPQHF. CDR3 DNA sequence: TGCAGTGCTAGAGTGGGGACAGTTAGCAATCAGCCCCAGCATTTT.

This clonotype was seen more than once but under ten times. The V and J genes are TRBV5-1 and TRBJ2-7, with 12 bases lining up with TRBD2. Germline CDR1 is SGHRS and CDR2 is YFSETQ. The CDR3 totals 15 residues. With 6 bases clipped from V and 3 bases from J, the junction kept 7 bases outside the gene matches. CDR3 nucleotide sequence: TGCGCCAGCACCCTAGGGACTAGCGGGCTCTACGAGCAGTACTTC. Protein sequence: CASTLGTSGLYEQYF. The full variable domain, its missing parts supplied by reference TRBV5-1 and TRBJ2-7, is KAGVTQTPRYLIKTRGQQVTLSCSPISGHRSVSWYQQTPGQGLQFLFEYFSETQRNKGNFPGRFSGRQFSNSRSEMNVSTLELGDSALYLCASTLGTSGLYEQYFGPGTRLTVT.

To note about this clonotype: The CDR3 end shows no conserved phenylalanine or tryptophan, and so a read error is likely. The limits of the CDR3 on the DNA are not certain, so only TCRdb's listed CDR3 is given. J is TRBJ2-4 and V is TRBV7-9; TRBD1, as called in the table, went unchecked against the DNA. Germline-derived CDR1 and CDR2 are SEHNR and FQNEAQ (reference sequence). 9 amino acids form the CDR3, both terminal residues included. This CDR3 reads CASSSCLPL.

The V call is TRBV27, the J call TRBJ2-7, with TRBD2 matching over 7 bases. The germline CDR1 and CDR2 sequences are MNHEY and SMNVEV (reference sequence). V was pared by 6 bases and J by 5 bases, with 7 bases of the junction left unmatched. The CDR3 loop spans 13 amino acids. CDR3 in DNA: TGTGCCAGCAGGGCCAGCGGGATACACGAGCAGTACTTC. Protein: CASRASGIHEQYF.

The chain uses TRBV9 and TRBJ2-3; TRBD1 is a possible D gene (6 bases). Germline CDR1 and CDR2: SGDLS and YYNGEE. Trimming pared 0 bases from V and 6 bases from J, leaving 8 bases between. The CDR3 has 13 amino acids. The CDR3 loop is CASSVDRDDTQYF. The CDR3 coding sequence is TGTGCCAGCAGCGTAGACAGGGATGATACGCAGTATTTT. Supplemented by reference TRBV9 and TRBJ2-3, the full variable domain reads DSGVTQTPKHLITATGQRVTLRCSPRSGDLSVYWYQQSLDQGLQFLIQYYNGEERAKGNILERFSAQQFPDLHSELNLSSLELGDSALYFCASSVDRDDTQYFGPGTRLTVL.

This clonotype came up a few times. This rearrangement joins TRBV11-2 to TRBJ2-7, with D uncertain. The CDR3 loop spans 14 amino acids. V dropped 1 base and J dropped 6 bases, with 13 bases sitting between them. Germline V lookup: CDR1 SGHAT, CDR2 FQNNGV. The CDR3 here is CASSLGLVGVEQYF. The DNA for the CDR3 is TGTGCCAGCAGCTTAGGCCTAGTCGGCGTCGAGCAGTACTTC.

The V call is TRBV10-3, the J call TRBJ2-7; tentative D call: TRBD2 (6 bases). Germline lookup yields CDR1 ENHRY and CDR2 SYGVKD. The length of the CDR3 is 13 residues. This CDR3 reads CARSGTALGEQYF. The DNA for the CDR3 is TGTGCTAGATCCGGGACTGCTTTGGGGGAGCAGTACTTC.

The rearrangement uses TRBV3-1 and TRBJ2-3; D is perhaps TRBD1 or TRBD2 (6 bases each). Germline values: CDR1 LGHDT, CDR2 YNNKEL (reference sequence). Trimming took 4 bases from V and 2 from J, leaving 13 bases between them. The CDR3 runs 15 residues. This CDR3 is CASSRTRGVTDTQYF. In DNA, the CDR3 is TGTGCCAGCAGCCGTACTAGGGGGGTCACAGATACGCAGTATTTT.

The rearrangement joins TRBV29-1 to TRBJ2-2; D remains unclear. CDR3 size: 14 residues. Germline V gene sequence: CDR1 SQVTM, CDR2 ANQGSEA. The germline V and J ends were trimmed by 6 bases and 3 bases, with 14 bases remaining between them. The CDR3 nucleotides read TGCAGCGTGCAGCCTCCCACTTACACCGGGGAGCTGTTTTTT. As protein: CSVQPPTYTGELFF.

The table lists this clonotype with a few counts. V usage is TRBV15 and J usage is TRBJ2-2; possibly TRBD2 for D (5 bases). Trimming shortened V by 3 bases and J by 7 bases, and 9 bases separated the two germline ends. Germline loops: CDR1 LNHNV, CDR2 YYDKDF (reference sequence). The length of the CDR3 is 13 residues. CDR3 sequence reads: CATSSIGLGELFF. CDR3 DNA sequence: TGTGCCACCAGCAGTATAGGACTCGGGGAGCTGTTTTTT.